A selection of T cell receptor beta chains follows, all from one sample in a study of shared clonotypes between healthy human individuals. TCRdb keeps only in-frame clones here, not all; method: immunoSEQ multiplex PCR. Here the sample spans 2 million to 3 million clones, roughly 93% being singletons. The sequenced sample was naive CD4+ T cells from PBMCs. These receptors originate from a man aged 18-30 years in good health. Some clones in this sample may be carry-over from other donors' samples. CDR3s include the opening cysteine and the closing phenylalanine or tryptophan. The order of the fields is CDR3 protein, CDR3 DNA, D gene, clone size, J gene, V gene. D genes are given only for firm matches. For some rows the clone size is stated as once, few or many, or as a class when expanded; others skip it.

CASSLRLAGGNTQYF	TGTGCCAGCAGTTTGCGACTAGCGGGAGGCAATACGCAGTATTTT	TRBD2	.	TRBJ2-3	TRBV28
CASRFSGPGGYGYTF	TGTGCCAGCAGGTTTTCCGGTCCGGGGGGCTATGGCTACACCTTC	.	.	TRBJ1-2	TRBV28
CASSLAGTRYYGYTF	TGTGCCAGCAGCTTAGCAGGGACGAGATACTATGGCTACACCTTC	.	once	TRBJ1-2	TRBV11-2
CASSKTRTAVDTQYF	TGTGCCAGCAGCAAGACACGGACGGCGGTAGATACGCAGTATTTT	.	.	TRBJ2-3	TRBV5-5
CASSQLAGVETQYF	TGCGCCAGCAGCCAACTAGCGGGAGTGGAGACCCAGTACTTC	TRBD2	once	TRBJ2-5	TRBV4-1
CASSLSPQMNEKLFF	TGTGCCAGCAGTTTATCCCCTCAGATGAATGAAAAACTGTTTTTT	.	once	TRBJ1-4	TRBV28
CASSSQGRLDTIYF	TGTGCCAGCAGCTCGCAGGGCAGGCTAGACACCATATATTTT	.	.	TRBJ1-3	TRBV7-9
CATETGGQNTEAFF	TGTGCCACGGAGACAGGGGGCCAGAACACTGAAGCTTTCTTT	TRBD1	once	TRBJ1-1	TRBV28
CASSHGLAGGRELFF	TGTGCCAGCTCACATGGCCTAGCGGGAGGCAGGGAGCTGTTTTTT	TRBD2	.	TRBJ2-2	TRBV18
CASSDIPGLTRSSYEQYF	TGTGCCAGCAGTGACATACCGGGACTTACACGAAGCTCCTACGAGCAGTACTTC	.	.	TRBJ2-7	TRBV2
CAWSNPTGVNTEAFF	TGTGCCTGGAGCAACCCGACAGGGGTGAACACTGAAGCTTTCTTT	TRBD1	.	TRBJ1-1	TRBV30
CASSSGRRGLNTEAFF	TGTGCCAGCAGTTCGGGCCGCAGGGGGCTGAACACTGAAGCTTTCTTT	TRBD1	.	TRBJ1-1	TRBV28
CASSLYRGYQYF	TGTGCCAGCAGCTTGTACAGGGGGTACCAGTATTTT	TRBD1	.	TRBJ2-3	TRBV5-6
CASSLHTVGTGELFF	TGTGCCAGCAGTTTACATACTGTAGGGACCGGGGAGCTGTTTTTT	.	.	TRBJ2-2	TRBV28
CSVSRDRGTDTQYF	TGCAGCGTCTCCCGGGACAGGGGCACAGATACGCAGTATTTT	TRBD1	.	TRBJ2-3	TRBV29-1
CASSLARGVDYGYTF	TGTGCCAGCAGCTTAGCGAGGGGTGTGGACTATGGCTACACCTTC	.	.	TRBJ1-2	TRBV7-8
CASSQDVRGGNEQFF	TGCGCCAGCAGCCAAGATGTTCGAGGGGGGAATGAGCAGTTCTTC	.	once	TRBJ2-1	TRBV4-1